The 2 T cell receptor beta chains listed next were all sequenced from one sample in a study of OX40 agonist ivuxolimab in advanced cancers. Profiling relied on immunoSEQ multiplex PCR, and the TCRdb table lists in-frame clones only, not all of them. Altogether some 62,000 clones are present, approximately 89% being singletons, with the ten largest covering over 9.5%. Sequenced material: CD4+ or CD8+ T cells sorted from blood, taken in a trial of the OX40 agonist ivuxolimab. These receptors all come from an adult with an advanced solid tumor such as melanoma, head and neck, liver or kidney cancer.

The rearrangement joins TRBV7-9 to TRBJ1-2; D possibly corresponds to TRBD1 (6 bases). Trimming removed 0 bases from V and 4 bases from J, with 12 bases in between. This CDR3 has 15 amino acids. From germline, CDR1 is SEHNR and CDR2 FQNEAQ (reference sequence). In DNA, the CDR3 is TGTGCCAGCAGCTTAGCGCTGGACAGAGCCTATGGCTACACCTTC. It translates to CASSLALDRAYGYTF.

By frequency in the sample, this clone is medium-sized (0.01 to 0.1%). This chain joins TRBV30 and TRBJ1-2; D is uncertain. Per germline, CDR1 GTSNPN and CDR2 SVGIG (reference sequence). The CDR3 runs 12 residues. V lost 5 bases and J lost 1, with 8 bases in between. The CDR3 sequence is CAWGRGNYGYTF. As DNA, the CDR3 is TGTGCCTGGGGACGGGGTAACTATGGCTACACCTTC. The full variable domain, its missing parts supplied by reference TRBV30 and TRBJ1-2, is SQTIHQWPATLVQPVGSPLSLECTVEGTSNPNLYWYRQAAGRGLQLLFYSVGIGQISSEVPQNLSASRPQDRQFILSSKKLLLSDSGFYLCAWGRGNYGYTFGSGTRLTVV.